The 32 T cell receptor beta chains below come from one sample, sequenced in a study of T cell clonality in common variable immunodeficiency. Only in-frame clones appear in the TCRdb table, and some are missing; sequencing was by immunoSEQ multiplex PCR. This sample carries about 39,000 clones, none of them present only once. What was sequenced was peripheral blood mononuclear cells. These receptors originate from a person aged 18-70 years in good health.

This clone was found a few times. The CDR3 end is not reached by the read, which stops 3 residues before it; the germline J gene fills it in. The chain is built from TRBV18 and TRBJ2-3; weak D call: TRBD1 (7 bases). Germline V gene data show CDR1 as KGHSH and CDR2 as LQKENI. This CDR3 has 14 amino acids. The covered CDR3 bases are TGTGCCAGCTCACCATCAGGGGGGAGTCAGCCG. Translation: CASSPSGGSQP. The entire CDR3 sequence reads CASSPSGGSQPQYF.

For this clone: The read terminates 3 residues ahead of where the CDR3 ends, so the germline J gene completes it. The rearrangement joins TRBV6-2 or TRBV6-3 to TRBJ1-2; no clear D gene. This CDR3 is 11 amino acids long. Germline V gene data show CDR1 as MNHEY and CDR2 as SVGEGT. CDR3 DNA (partial): TGTGCCAGCGAAAGAGCCTACGAC. Translation gives CASERAYD. The complete CDR3 reads CASERAYDYTF.

This clone was observed at least ten times. The CDR3 extends 3 residues past the end of the read, so its final part is completed from the germline J gene. This rearrangement joins TRBV20-1 to TRBJ1-5; D might be TRBD1 (6 bases). This CDR3 comprises 13 residues. Germline CDR1 and CDR2: DFQATT and SNEGSKA (reference sequence). Trimming removed 3 bases at V and 3 bases at J, with 9 bases between. Incomplete CDR3 DNA: TGCAGTGCTAGGAGGGACATCAATCAGCCC. Its translation is CSARRDINQP. The whole CDR3 sequence is CSARRDINQPQHF.

This clone was recorded at least ten times. The read ends 3 residues before the CDR3 terminus; that terminus is restored from the germline J gene. The rearrangement joins TRBV29-1 to TRBJ2-7; TRBD2 is a possible D gene (5 bases). Looked up from germline, CDR1 is SQVTM and CDR2 is ANQGSEA. The CDR3 is made up of 13 amino acids. Trimming removed 7 bases from V and 3 bases from J, with 16 bases in between. Incomplete CDR3 DNA: TGCAGCGCCGGGGAAGGCAGGCTCTACGAG. It yields the protein CSAGEGRLYE. The complete CDR3 sequence is CSAGEGRLYEQYF.

In its sample, this clone was seen many times. The read halts 3 residues ahead of the CDR3 end, with the missing end drawn from the germline J gene. V usage is TRBV19 and J usage is TRBJ1-4; 8 nucleotides match TRBD1. The CDR3 is made up of 16 amino acids. V lost 3 bases, J lost 7 bases, and 10 bases stayed unmatched. CDR1 and CDR2 (germline): LNHDA, SQIVND (reference sequence). CDR3 residues: CASSISGGQGGEKLFF. The covered CDR3 bases are TGTGCCAGTAGTATCTCGGGTGGACAGGGTGGTGAAAAA. Together with reference TRBV19 and TRBJ1-4, the CDR3 gives the full variable domain: DGGITQSPKYLFRKEGQNVTLSCEQNLNHDAMYWYRQDPGQGLRLIYYSQIVNDFQKGDIAEGYSVSREKKESFPLTVTSAQKNPTAFYLCASSISGGQGGEKLFFGSGTQLSVL.

This clone was counted at least ten times. The DNA ends 3 residues before the CDR3 does, and the rest of the CDR3 is filled in from the germline J gene. This chain links TRBV30 with TRBJ2-3; the match to TRBD2 covers 8 bases. Germline assignment: CDR1 GTSNPN and CDR2 SVGIG (reference sequence). The CDR3 runs 14 residues. This CDR3 reads CAWTQGTSMRSQYF. The sequenced part of the CDR3 DNA is TGTGCCTGGACCCAAGGGACTAGTATGAGATCG.

This clone was recorded at least ten times. The covered CDR3 bases are TGCGCCAGCAGCTTGGCGGGACACTACAATGAG. Encoded protein: CASSLAGHYNE. The CDR3 in full is CASSLAGHYNEQFF. The chain joins TRBV5-1 to TRBJ2-1; D is perhaps TRBD1 (6 bases). The read ends 3 residues early relative to the CDR3; the germline J gene fills the gap. The germline gives CDR1 SGHRS, CDR2 YFSETQ. The CDR3 is 14 amino acids. Trimming took off 0 bases at V and 3 bases at J, with 7 bases between the two ends. The full variable domain, completed using reference TRBV5-1 and TRBJ2-1, is KAGVTQTPRYLIKTRGQQVTLSCSPISGHRSVSWYQQTPGQGLQFLFEYFSETQRNKGNFPGRFSGRQFSNSRSEMNVSTLELGDSALYLCASSLAGHYNEQFFGPGTRLTVL.

This clone was seen many times. CDR3 sequence reads: CAISRPAGRVNEQFF. The sequenced part of the CDR3 DNA is TGTGCCATCAGCCGTCCAGCGGGGCGGGTTAATGAG. V gene TRBV10-3 combines with J gene TRBJ2-1; 7 bases are a match to TRBD2. The sequenced fragment ends 3 residues before the CDR3 boundary, so the rest is inferred from the germline J gene. V was clipped by 6 bases and J by 7 bases; unmatched bases: 12. This CDR3 region has 15 residues. Germline V gives CDR1 ENHRY, CDR2 SYGVKD.

On this clone itself: The read finishes 3 residues shy of the CDR3 end, and the germline J gene is used to complete it. The chain has TRBV7-9 and TRBJ1-2, with D unclear. The CDR3 extends over 13 amino acids. The germline CDR1 and CDR2 sequences are SEHNR and FQNEAQ (reference sequence). CDR3 protein: CASSLRGVDDYTF. CDR3 bases read: TGTGCCAGCAGCCTGCGGGGTGTCGACGAC.

This clone has at least ten counts. The read finishes 3 residues shy of the CDR3 end, and the germline J gene is used to complete it. The chain combines TRBV19 with TRBJ1-1; D uncertain. The CDR3 extends over 13 amino acids. V was trimmed by 5 bases and J by 3 bases, leaving 10 bases between them. Germline loops: CDR1 LNHDA, CDR2 SQIVND (reference sequence). CDR3 sequence reads: CASSWAQDTEAFF. The CDR3 DNA, read in part, is TGTGCCAGTAGTTGGGCGCAGGACACTGAA.

At least ten counts were recorded for this clone. The CDR3 goes on 3 residues after the read ends, and that part is filled in from the germline J gene. V usage is TRBV29-1 and J usage is TRBJ1-4, with D hard to call. V shed 7 bases and J shed 7 bases, with 13 bases lying between them. Germline assignment: CDR1 SQVTM and CDR2 ANQGSEA. This CDR3 contains 12 residues. CDR3 DNA (partial): TGCAGCGGACTCGGGGTGGGTGAAAAA. It encodes CSGLGVGEK. The entire CDR3 reads CSGLGVGEKLFF. The full variable domain, with the rest looked up from reference TRBV29-1 and TRBJ1-4, is SAVISQKPSRDICQRGTSLTIQCQVDSQVTMMFWYRQQPGQSLTLIATANQGSEATYESGFVIDKFPISRPNLTFSTLTVSNMSPEDSSIYLCSGLGVGEKLFFGSGTQLSVL.

The table lists this clone with many counts. Sequencing ends 3 residues short of the CDR3 end; the germline J gene provides the rest. V is TRBV5-1 and J is TRBJ1-3, with 7 nucleotides matching TRBD1. From germline, CDR1 is SGHRS and CDR2 YFSETQ. The CDR3 spans 16 residues. J lost 0 bases, V lost 4 bases, and 7 bases had no gene match. The part of the CDR3 DNA that was read is TGCGCCAGCAGCCCGAGGACAGGCGACTCTGGAAACACC. Its translation is CASSPRTGDSGNT. Given in full, the CDR3 is CASSPRTGDSGNTIYF.

This clone was seen many times. The read stops 3 residues short of the end of the CDR3; the missing end is completed from the germline J gene. The rearrangement joins TRBV19 to TRBJ2-7, with 7 positions matching TRBD2. From germline, CDR1 is LNHDA and CDR2 SQIVND (reference sequence). Trimming took 7 bases from V and 1 from J; bases not matched to a gene: 7. CDR3 size: 14 residues. CDR3 DNA (partial): TGTGCCAGTACCCCTTCGGGACTATCCTACGAG. It yields the protein CASTPSGLSYE. The full CDR3 protein reads CASTPSGLSYEQYF. Drawing the rest from reference TRBV19 and TRBJ2-7, the complete variable domain is DGGITQSPKYLFRKEGQNVTLSCEQNLNHDAMYWYRQDPGQGLRLIYYSQIVNDFQKGDIAEGYSVSREKKESFPLTVTSAQKNPTAFYLCASTPSGLSYEQYFGPGTRLTVT.

This clone showed up many times. The sequenced fragment ends 3 residues before the CDR3 boundary, so the rest is inferred from the germline J gene. V usage is TRBV20-1 and J usage is TRBJ2-7; D may match TRBD1 or TRBD2 (5 bases each). V was clipped by 3 bases and J by 3 bases, with 21 bases between them. Germline V gene data show CDR1 as DFQATT and CDR2 as SNEGSKA (reference sequence). The CDR3 has 16 amino acids. CDR3 region: CSASLGADSLNYEQYF. CDR3 DNA (partial): TGCAGTGCTAGCTTGGGAGCCGACAGTTTGAACTACGAG.

Regarding this clone: The read falls 3 residues short of the CDR3 end, and the missing part is taken from the germline J gene. The J gene is TRBJ1-1, the V gene TRBV6-2 or TRBV6-3, with D possibly matching TRBD1 (5 bases). Germline-derived CDR1 and CDR2 are MNHEY and SVGEGT. The length of the CDR3 is 12 residues. The sequenced part of the CDR3 DNA is TGTGCCAGCAGTTACTCGACAGTGGAA. It encodes CASSYSTVE. The full CDR3 protein reads CASSYSTVEAFF.

On this clone: One end of the junction is discordant with germline, which a read error may explain. The read terminates 3 residues ahead of where the CDR3 ends, so the germline J gene completes it. This rearrangement joins TRBV7-9 to TRBJ2-3; D is possibly TRBD1 or TRBD2 (5 bases each). Germline assignment: CDR1 SEHNR and CDR2 FQNEAQ (reference sequence). This CDR3 has 15 amino acids. The CDR3 loop reads CSSIWDEGWSETQYF. The sequenced CDR3 bases are TGTTCCAGCATATGGGATGAGGGGTGGTCGGAGACG.

This clone was seen repeatedly, ten times or more. The CDR3 end falls 3 residues outside the read, so it is completed with the germline J gene. The gene calls are TRBV30 and TRBJ1-2; D gene uncertain. Trimming pared 0 bases from V and 7 bases from J, leaving 12 bases between. Per germline, CDR1 GTSNPN and CDR2 SVGIG (reference sequence). The CDR3 spans 13 residues. CDR3 DNA (partial): TGTGCCTGGAGTGTAGGGTCCGGCCCTGGC. Amino acid sequence: CAWSVGSGPG. In full, the CDR3 is CAWSVGSGPGYTF.

Many counts were recorded for this clone. Partial CDR3 DNA: TGTGCCAGCAGCGTTGACAGAATTGGGCTCGAG. It is translated as CASSVDRIGLE. The complete CDR3 sequence is CASSVDRIGLEQYF. J is TRBJ2-7 and V is TRBV5-4; tentatively, D is TRBD1 (5 bases). The read falls 3 residues short of the CDR3 end, and the missing part is taken from the germline J gene. This CDR3 region has 14 residues. Per germline, CDR1 SGHNT and CDR2 YYREEE (reference sequence). V lost 4 bases and J 6 bases, leaving 17 bases between the germline ends.

This clone has a count of ten or more. Coverage ceases 3 residues before the CDR3 finishes, and the germline J gene fills in the end. The chain carries TRBV18 and TRBJ2-1; a weak D match, TRBD2 (6 bases). This CDR3 has 15 residues. Germline CDR1 KGHSH, CDR2 LQKENI. Trimming took off 1 base at V and 0 bases at J, with 7 bases between the two ends. CDR3 sequence: CASSPRTISYNEQFF. The CDR3 DNA, read in part, is TGTGCCAGCTCACCACGGACTATCTCCTACAATGAG.

This clone was seen repeatedly, ten times or more. From the germline J gene comes the end of the CDR3, since the read stops 3 residues before it. The chain has TRBV19 and TRBJ1-2, with TRBD1 identical over 9 bases. The CDR3 consists of 15 residues. Unmatched junction bases numbered 7, after V lost 2 bases and J lost 6 bases. The germline gives CDR1 LNHDA, CDR2 SQIVND (reference sequence). CDR3 DNA (partial): TGTGCCAGTAGTATAAAACGGGGACAGGGACATGGC. Residues: CASSIKRGQGHG. The CDR3, in full, reads CASSIKRGQGHGYTF. Supplemented by reference TRBV19 and TRBJ1-2, the full variable domain reads DGGITQSPKYLFRKEGQNVTLSCEQNLNHDAMYWYRQDPGQGLRLIYYSQIVNDFQKGDIAEGYSVSREKKESFPLTVTSAQKNPTAFYLCASSIKRGQGHGYTFGSGTRLTVV.

This clone was detected ten times or more. Coverage ceases 3 residues before the CDR3 finishes, and the germline J gene fills in the end. This chain uses TRBV12-3 or TRBV12-4 with TRBJ2-3; 12 bases line up with TRBD2. The CDR3 runs 17 residues. V dropped 4 bases and J dropped 4; count of bases not matched to a gene: 9. The CDR3 bases that were read are TGTGCCAGCAGTTCACAAGGACTAGCGGGGAACCCAGATACG. It translates to CASSSQGLAGNPDT. The full CDR3 reads CASSSQGLAGNPDTQYF.

This clone was recorded many times. Sequencing ends 3 residues short of the CDR3 end; the germline J gene provides the rest. The chain combines TRBV6-1 with TRBJ2-1; D remains ambiguous. The CDR3 totals 12 residues. Germline assignment: CDR1 MNHNS and CDR2 SASEGT. The V gene lost 4 bases and the J gene lost 8 bases, with 9 bases spanning the gap. The sequenced part of the CDR3 DNA is TGTGCCAGCAGTGGCGATCCGGATGAG. It yields the protein CASSGDPDE. The entire CDR3 protein reads CASSGDPDEQFF.

This clone was found many times. The read terminates 3 residues before the CDR3 end, so the remaining end is supplied by the germline J gene. The chain couples TRBV5-1 to TRBJ2-5; 10 bases line up with TRBD1. The germline V gene encodes CDR1 SGHRS and CDR2 YFSETQ. Trimming took 5 bases from V and 1 from J; bases not matched to a gene: 5. CDR3 size: 15 residues. The sequenced part of the CDR3 DNA is TGCGCCAGCAGTTCGACAGGGGGCCCCCAAGAGACC. Amino acid sequence: CASSSTGGPQET. The whole CDR3 is CASSSTGGPQETQYF.

With regard to this clone: The read ends 3 residues before the CDR3 terminus; that terminus is restored from the germline J gene. This chain links TRBV30 with TRBJ1-2; D is unclear. Germline values: CDR1 GTSNPN, CDR2 SVGIG (reference sequence). The length of the CDR3 is 13 residues. Partial CDR3 DNA: TGTGCCTTTAGCGGGAGTATGTCCTACGAC. This encodes CAFSGSMSYD. The full CDR3 sequence reads CAFSGSMSYDYTF.

Notes on this clone: The read ends 3 residues before the CDR3 terminus; that terminus is restored from the germline J gene. This chain joins TRBV5-1 and TRBJ1-6, with a possible D match to TRBD1 (5 bases). This CDR3 comprises 15 residues. With 4 bases removed from V and 7 bases from J, the gap between germline ends came to 15 bases. The germline V gene encodes CDR1 SGHRS and CDR2 YFSETQ. The CDR3 here is CASSPRGGPNSPLHF. The CDR3 bases that were read are TGCGCCAGCAGCCCGAGGGGCGGACCGAATTCACCC.

This clone has a handful of counts. It may be a read error: a sequence one base away is much more abundant. The read terminates 3 residues before the CDR3 end, so the remaining end is supplied by the germline J gene. The same CDR3 can be traced to other DNA sequences in this sample. This sequence joins TRBV5-6 and TRBJ2-7, with TRBD2 identical over 9 bases. This CDR3 spans 14 amino acids. Trimming at V came to 5 bases and at J to 3 bases, leaving 6 bases not matched to a gene. Germline CDR1 reads SGHDT; CDR2 reads YYEEEE. The CDR3: CASRRSGSSYEQYF. The CDR3 DNA, read in part, is TGTGCCAGCAGGCGTAGCGGGAGCAGCTACGAG.

At least ten counts were recorded for this clone. Sequencing ends 3 residues short of the CDR3 end; the germline J gene provides the rest. J is TRBJ1-1 and V is TRBV7-6, with TRBD1 identical over 7 bases. The CDR3 totals 13 residues. The V gene's germline CDR1 is SGHVS and CDR2 FNYEAQ. The CDR3 spells CASSLVETGTAFF. The covered CDR3 bases are TGTGCCAGCAGCTTAGTGGAGACAGGGACA.

This clone was detected many times. The read ends 3 residues shy of where the CDR3 ends; the end is completed using the germline J gene. The rearrangement joins TRBV20-1 to TRBJ2-3; the D gene is possibly TRBD2 (6 bases). The CDR3 runs 17 residues. Germline CDR1 DFQATT, CDR2 SNEGSKA (reference sequence). V was clipped by 2 bases and J by 1 base, with 19 bases between them. CDR3 sequence reads: CSARPPQGLQGTDTQYF. The sequenced part of the CDR3 DNA is TGCAGTGCTAGACCGCCCCAGGGACTTCAGGGCACAGATACG.

This clone was observed many times. The read falls 3 residues short of the CDR3 end, and the missing part is taken from the germline J gene. The J gene is TRBJ1-3, the V gene TRBV5-1; D remains ambiguous. The CDR3 is 15 amino acids. The V gene lost 0 bases and the J gene lost 0 bases, with 7 bases spanning the gap. The germline gives CDR1 SGHRS, CDR2 YFSETQ. CDR3 DNA (partial): TGCGCCAGCAGCTTGGGACCTAGCTCTGGAAACACC. Amino acid sequence: CASSLGPSSGNT. The CDR3 as a whole reads CASSLGPSSGNTIYF.

This clone turned up a few times. With the read ending 3 residues before the CDR3 end, the germline J gene is used to fill in that end. V usage is TRBV30 and J usage is TRBJ2-3, with 7 bases identical to TRBD1. Germline CDR1 is GTSNPN and CDR2 is SVGIG (reference sequence). CDR3 length: 15 amino acids. Partial CDR3 DNA: TGTGCCTGGAGCACTGGGACAGCTAGTAATCAGCCG. Translating it yields CAWSTGTASNQP. The entire CDR3 reads CAWSTGTASNQPQYF.

This clone was recorded at least ten times. The read terminates 3 residues ahead of where the CDR3 ends, so the germline J gene completes it. This rearrangement joins TRBV23-1 to TRBJ1-4; D unclear. TRBV23-1 is marked as an open reading frame, function uncertain. The ends were cut back, 0 bases at V and 8 bases at J, with 16 bases in the middle. This CDR3 spans 16 amino acids. CDR3 region: CASSQSSGNSHEKLFF. Partial CDR3 DNA: TGCGCCAGCAGTCAATCTAGCGGCAACTCCCACGAAAAA.

There are many counts of this clone. Coverage ceases 3 residues before the CDR3 finishes, and the germline J gene fills in the end. The chain joins TRBV30 to TRBJ1-1; D might be TRBD1 (5 bases). The CDR3 has 12 amino acids. CDR1 is GTSNPN, CDR2 SVGIG, per germline (reference sequence). The germline V and J ends were trimmed by 4 bases and 5 bases, with 11 bases remaining between them. This CDR3 is CAWNKGRTEAFF. CDR3 DNA (partial): TGTGCCTGGAACAAGGGGCGAACTGAA.